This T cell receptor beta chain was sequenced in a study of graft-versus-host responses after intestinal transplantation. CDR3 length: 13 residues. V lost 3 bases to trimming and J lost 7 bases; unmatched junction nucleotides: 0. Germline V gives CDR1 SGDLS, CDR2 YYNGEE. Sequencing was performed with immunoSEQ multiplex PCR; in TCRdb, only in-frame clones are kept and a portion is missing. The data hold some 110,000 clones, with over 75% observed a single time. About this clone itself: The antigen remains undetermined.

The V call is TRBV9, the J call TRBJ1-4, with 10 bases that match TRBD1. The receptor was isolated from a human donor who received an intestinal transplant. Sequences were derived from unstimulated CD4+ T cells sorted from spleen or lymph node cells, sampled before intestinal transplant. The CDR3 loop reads CASSGQGAEKLFF. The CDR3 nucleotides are TGTGCCAGCAGCGGACAGGGGGCTGAAAAACTGTTTTTT.